This T cell receptor (beta chain) comes out of a study of T cell responses to AZD1222 COVID-19 vaccine. Across the whole study: Analyses pooled second doses at about 4 or about 12 weeks.

Only in-frame clones appear in the TCRdb table, and some are missing; sequencing was by immunoSEQ multiplex PCR. Here the sample spans some 170,000 clones, 70% to 90% being singletons. The germline gives CDR1 SGHRS, CDR2 YFSETQ. The V gene end was trimmed by 0 bases and the J gene end by 9 bases; junction bases not matched to a gene: 11. CDR3 length: 16 residues. The receptor was isolated from an adult in good health. The gene calls are TRBV5-1 and TRBJ2-1; 8 nucleotides line up with TRBD2. Sequencing was performed on peripheral blood, taken on day 0 of AZD1222 vaccination. DNA for the CDR3: TGCGCCAGCAGCTTGGCCTGGCGGGAGGACCAGGGTGAGCAGTTCTTC. Its protein product is CASSLAWREDQGEQFF.